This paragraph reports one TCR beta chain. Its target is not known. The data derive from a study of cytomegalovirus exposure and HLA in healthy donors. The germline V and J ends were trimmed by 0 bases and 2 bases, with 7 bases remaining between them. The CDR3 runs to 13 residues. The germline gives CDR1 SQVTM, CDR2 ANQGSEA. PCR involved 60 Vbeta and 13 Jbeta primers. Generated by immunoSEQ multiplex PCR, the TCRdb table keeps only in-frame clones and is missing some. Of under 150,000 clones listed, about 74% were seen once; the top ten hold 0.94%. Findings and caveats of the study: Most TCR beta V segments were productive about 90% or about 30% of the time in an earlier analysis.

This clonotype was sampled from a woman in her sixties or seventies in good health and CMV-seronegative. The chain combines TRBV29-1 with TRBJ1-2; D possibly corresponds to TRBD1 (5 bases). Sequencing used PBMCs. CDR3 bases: TGCAGCGTTGAAGACAGGGTGAACTATGGCTACACCTTC. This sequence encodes CSVEDRVNYGYTF.